This entry describes one T cell receptor beta chain. Its antigen is unidentified. This entry is derived from a study of memory CD4+ T cells and cytomegalovirus serostatus. Findings of the study overall: Suggested: most of the CMV-linked TCR signature lies in CD4+ memory cells. 67 of 164 known CMV-associated TCRbeta sequences appeared in CD4+ memory.

The sort gate was single viable CD3+CD4+CD8-CD45RO+ cells for memory CD4+ T cells. Libraries were prepared by immunoSEQ multiplex PCR; TCRdb keeps only in-frame clonotypes and omits some of them. Found here are more than 55,000 clones, 80% to 85% of them singletons; the top ten hold over 0.7%. CDR3 size: 14 residues. Germline CDR1 is MNHNS and CDR2 is SASEGT. V dropped 5 bases and J dropped 1; count of bases not matched to a gene: 4. Sequencing was performed on memory CD4+ T cells from blood. The chain joins TRBV6-1 to TRBJ2-7, with 8 bases lining up with TRBD1. This TCR derives from an adult in good health and CMV-seronegative. The CDR3 region has the DNA TGTGCCAGCAGTACCCGGGACAGGTCCTACGAGCAGTACTTC. It encodes CASSTRDRSYEQYF.